What follows are 17 T cell receptor beta chains derived from one specimen sequenced in a study of CD8+CD57+ T cells in acquired aplastic anemia. Profiles of TCR beta VDJ and CDR3 were generated from a genomic DNA template. TCRdb used MiXCR to reprocess the reads, holding one entry per CDR3 protein. The sample lists a few hundred thousand distinct CDR3 sequences, approximately 51% occurring once. Patients chosen for sequencing had CD8+CD57+ cells that had expanded, as shown by flow cytometry. The sample was sorted CD4+, CD8+, or CD8+CD57+ T cells (not recorded which) from PBMCs. The receptors were sampled from a human donor with aplastic anemia.

This clonotype was counted ten times or more. The chain joins TRBV10-3 to TRBJ2-1, with TRBD1 matching 10 bases. Germline CDR1 reads ENHRY; CDR2 reads SYGVKD. After removal of 7 bases from V and 6 bases from J, the junction contained 6 bases not matched to a gene. The CDR3 has 14 amino acids. CDR3 residues: CAINQGQGSNEQFF. CDR3 coding DNA: TGTGCCATCAATCAGGGACAGGGGAGCAATGAGCAGTTCTTC.

This chain joins TRBV5-5 and TRBJ1-3; no reliable D call. This CDR3 contains 16 residues. V was cut by 0 bases and J by 0 bases, with 10 bases left in between. Germline CDR1 and CDR2: SGHKS and YYEKEE (reference sequence). This chain's CDR3 is CASSLVWPASGNTIYF. In DNA form, the CDR3 reads TGTGCCAGCAGCTTGGTGTGGCCAGCCTCTGGAAACACCATATATTTT.

The chain links TRBV25-1 to TRBJ2-7; D uncertain. Germline CDR1 and CDR2: MGHDK and SYGVNS. The CDR3 has 11 residues. V lost 5 bases, J lost 6 bases, and 8 bases lay in between. CDR3 sequence (DNA): TGTGCCAGCAGTACCGCCGGCGAGCAGTACTTC. It encodes CASSTAGEQYF.

This clonotype has a handful of counts. Compared with germline, one end of the junction differs, possibly owing to a read error. The chain is built from TRBV7-7 and TRBJ2-5; D unresolved. The V gene's germline CDR1 is SSHAT and CDR2 FNYEAQ (reference sequence). The length of the CDR3 is 14 residues. The CDR3 DNA reads TGTGCTAGCAGCCGCGCAGGCCTACGCGAGACCCAGTACTTC. Translating it yields CASSRAGLRETQYF.

This clonotype was recorded a few times. The V gene is TRBV5-1, the J gene TRBJ2-7, with D perhaps matching TRBD2 (7 bases). V lost 0 bases and J lost 7, with 17 bases in between. The CDR3 is 15 amino acids. In germline, CDR1 is SGHRS, CDR2 YFSETQ. The DNA of the CDR3 is TGCGCCAGCAGCTTGGAAGGGGGGGGAGGCAATGAGCAGTACTTC. This codes for CASSLEGGGGNEQYF.

This chain links TRBV6-4 with TRBJ2-7; D is undetermined. The CDR3 has 12 amino acids. V was shortened by 10 bases and J by 3 bases, with 13 bases between the two germline ends. Germline CDR1 reads MRHNA; CDR2 reads SNTAGT. CDR3 sequence reads: CATPYRNYEQYF. The CDR3 DNA follows: TGTGCCACCCCCTACAGAAACTACGAGCAGTACTTC.

The gene calls are TRBV19 and TRBJ1-2, with D possibly TRBD1 on 6 matching bases. The CDR3 contains 14 residues. Germline CDR1 is LNHDA and CDR2 is SQIVND (reference sequence). Trimming shortened V by 3 bases and J by 4 bases, and 12 bases separated the two germline ends. The CDR3 loop reads CASSIDRPSYGYTF. CDR3 DNA sequence: TGTGCCAGTAGTATCGACAGGCCAAGCTATGGCTACACCTTC.

Concerning this clonotype: Here the CDR3 omits its conserved ending phenylalanine or tryptophan, so a read error is the likely source. J is TRBJ2-7 and V is TRBV20-1, with 13 bases that match TRBD2. Germline V gives CDR1 DFQATT, CDR2 SNEGSKA (reference sequence). This CDR3 is built from 15 residues. The V gene end was trimmed by 6 bases and the J gene end by 2 bases; junction bases not matched to a gene: 7. CDR3 in DNA: TGCAGTGCGGGGATTGGGACTAGCGGGGCCTACGAGCAGTACTCC. Translation: CSAGIGTSGAYEQYS.

The chain's CDR3 is CAWSVSAGGWNEQFF. The CDR3, as DNA: TGTGCCTGGAGTGTATCGGCGGGAGGGTGGAATGAGCAGTTCTTC. The chain is built from TRBV25-1 and TRBJ2-1, with TRBD2 matching 9 bases. The J segment lost 7 bases and the V segment lost 11 bases, leaving 15 bases of the junction unmatched. The CDR3 covers 15 residues. Germline V CDR1 and CDR2: MGHDK, SYGVNS.

Ten or more counts support this clonotype. The CDR3 DNA sequence: TGTGCCAGCAGTTTCCGGGGGCCGAGCACAGATACGCAGTATTTT. Translating gives CASSFRGPSTDTQYF. This sequence joins TRBV12-3 or TRBV12-4 and TRBJ2-3; the D gene could be TRBD1 or TRBD2 (6 bases each). Trimming removed 3 bases from V and 0 bases from J, with 10 bases in between. This CDR3 is built from 15 residues.

The chain links TRBV20-1 to TRBJ2-7, with D perhaps TRBD1 or TRBD2 (5 bases each). With 1 base removed from V and 3 bases from J, the gap between germline ends came to 10 bases. This CDR3 is built from 13 residues. CDR1 is DFQATT, CDR2 SNEGSKA, per germline (reference sequence). CDR3 coding DNA: TGCAGTGCTAGAGTGGGACCCTACTACGAGCAGTACTTC. Encoded protein: CSARVGPYYEQYF.

This clonotype was seen many times. The chain couples TRBV11-2 to TRBJ1-1; no reliable D call. V lost 7 bases and J 7 bases, leaving 7 bases between the germline ends. The length of the CDR3 is 10 residues. Per the germline V gene, CDR1 is SGHAT and CDR2 is FQNNGV. CDR3 sequence (DNA): TGTGCCAGCACGAGGGTTGAAGCTTTCTTT. Its translation is CASTRVEAFF.

This clonotype has ten or more counts. V usage is TRBV11-2 and J usage is TRBJ2-1; the D is unclear. V was trimmed by 1 base and J by 9 bases, leaving 7 bases between them. CDR1 SGHAT and CDR2 FQNNGV come from the germline V gene. This CDR3 region has 12 residues. CDR3 DNA: TGTGCCAGCAGCTTAGGGGGAAGTGAGCAGTTCTTC. Protein sequence: CASSLGGSEQFF.

This clonotype showed up just once. As DNA, the CDR3 is TGTGCCAGCAGTCCGGGACAGCCGGGTGGCTACACCTTC. This translates into CASSPGQPGGYTF. The V call is TRBV6-4, the J call TRBJ1-2, with 7 bases lining up with TRBD1. The CDR3 is 13 residues long. Germline CDR1 is MRHNA and CDR2 is SNTAGT. V lost 5 bases and J lost 7; bases outside the gene matches: 7.

V usage is TRBV5-4 and J usage is TRBJ2-3, with 11 bases matching TRBD2. The trim removed 0 bases at V and 4 bases at J, leaving 7 bases unmatched. CDR3 size: 17 residues. CDR1 and CDR2 (germline): SGHNT, YYREEE (reference sequence). The CDR3 spells CASSLGRLAGTPDTQYF. The DNA for the CDR3 is TGTGCCAGCAGCTTGGGGAGACTAGCGGGGACCCCAGATACGCAGTATTTT.

The CDR3 DNA follows: TGCAGTGCTGGCTTAATCACAGATACGCAGTATTTT. This encodes CSAGLITDTQYF. The chain links TRBV20-1 to TRBJ2-3, with D hard to call. Germline V gene data show CDR1 as DFQATT and CDR2 as SNEGSKA (reference sequence). The CDR3 runs 12 residues. The V gene lost 5 bases and the J gene lost 2 bases, with 8 bases spanning the gap.

The genes are TRBV6-5 and TRBJ2-5, with a weak D call TRBD2 (5 bases). V lost 2 bases, J lost 3 bases, and 16 bases lay in between. CDR1 is MNHEY, CDR2 SVGAGI, per germline. This CDR3 spans 16 amino acids. The CDR3 spells CASSYASSQIKETQYF. The CDR3 bases are TGTGCCAGCAGTTACGCTAGCAGCCAAATAAAAGAGACCCAGTACTTC.